The 32 T cell receptor beta chains below were found in one sample sequenced in a study of shared T cell receptors in the human thymus. Some clones are missing from TCRdb's copy, which holds only in-frame ones; the method was immunoSEQ multiplex PCR. Here the sample spans about 610,000 clones, over 75% being singletons. These same records also appear under a second study, on human thymus T cells.

Sequencing was carried out using thymocytes. Receptor source: a boy younger than two with a congenital heart defect.

V usage is TRBV15 and J usage is TRBJ1-5, with TRBD1 matching over 9 bases. The trim removed 0 bases at V and 2 bases at J, leaving 8 bases unmatched. Looked up from germline, CDR1 is LNHNV and CDR2 is YYDKDF (reference sequence). This CDR3 is built from 18 residues. In nucleotides, the CDR3 is TGTGCCACCAGCAGAGATCGGACAGGGGAGTCCGGCAATCAGCCCCAGCATTTT. This gives the protein CATSRDRTGESGNQPQHF.

This chain connects TRBV11-3 to TRBJ2-1, with 7 bases matching TRBD2. The germline V gene encodes CDR1 SGHNT and CDR2 YENEEA. This CDR3 region has 16 residues. V trimming: 1 base; J trimming: 4 bases; junction bases outside the gene matches: 7. The DNA of the CDR3 is TGTGCCAGCAGCTTAGCCCTTAGCGGGCATTACAATGAGCAGTTCTTC. Protein: CASSLALSGHYNEQFF.

The V call is TRBV10-2, the J call TRBJ2-1; weak D call: TRBD2 (6 bases). V lost 1 base and J 4 bases, leaving 11 bases between the germline ends. Germline CDR1 is WSHSY and CDR2 is SAAADI. The CDR3 is made up of 15 amino acids. The CDR3 region is CASSEWVAEYNEQFF. For the CDR3, the DNA is TGCGCCAGCAGTGAGTGGGTAGCGGAGTACAATGAGCAGTTCTTC.

This clone was picked up one time. The V call is TRBV4-1, the J call TRBJ2-1; 10 nucleotides match TRBD2. Per the germline V gene, CDR1 is MGHRA and CDR2 is YSYEKL. This CDR3 is 18 amino acids long. With V trimmed by 0 bases and J by 4 bases, 9 bases remained unmatched. CDR3 residues: CASSQEAPSGSDYNEQFF. The DNA of the CDR3 is TGCGCCAGCAGCCAAGAAGCCCCTAGCGGGAGTGATTACAATGAGCAGTTCTTC.

This chain joins TRBV27 and TRBJ2-2, with 8 bases identical to TRBD1. V gave up 8 bases and J gave up 3 bases; unmatched junction bases: 11. The CDR3 totals 16 residues. CDR1 and CDR2 from the germline V gene are MNHEY and SMNVEV (reference sequence). In DNA, the CDR3 is TGTGCCAGCTCGGACAGGGCGGATTTGCACACCGGGGAGCTGTTTTTT. Encoded protein: CASSDRADLHTGELFF.

This chain uses TRBV10-3 with TRBJ2-7; 7 bases are shared with TRBD1. Trimming at V came to 6 bases and at J to 2 bases, leaving 4 bases not matched to a gene. Per the germline V gene, CDR1 is ENHRY and CDR2 is SYGVKD. The CDR3 covers 13 residues. CDR3 bases: TGTGCCATCAGCCTTGGGACAGCCTACGAGCAGTACTTC. The encoded protein is CAISLGTAYEQYF.

The V and J genes are TRBV4-1 and TRBJ2-3; perhaps TRBD2 as D (5 bases). From germline, CDR1 is MGHRA and CDR2 YSYEKL. This CDR3 comprises 16 residues. The V end lost 0 bases, the J end lost 4 bases, and 14 bases lay between the germline ends. CDR3 in amino acids: CASSQDYLGGADTQYF. The CDR3 DNA follows: TGCGCCAGCAGCCAAGATTACCTAGGAGGCGCAGATACGCAGTATTTT.

The genes are TRBV27 and TRBJ2-3, with TRBD1 as a possible D gene (6 bases). Trimming stripped 8 bases from V and 0 bases from J, with 6 bases between. CDR3 size: 12 residues. Germline assignment: CDR1 MNHEY and CDR2 SMNVEV (reference sequence). CDR3 bases: TGTGCCAGCGGACAGAGCACAGATACGCAGTATTTT. Amino acids: CASGQSTDTQYF.

V is TRBV6-5 and J is TRBJ2-7; 12 nucleotides line up with TRBD2. V trimming: 5 bases; J trimming: 5 bases; junction bases outside the gene matches: 7. The germline V gene encodes CDR1 MNHEY and CDR2 SVGAGI. The CDR3 consists of 15 residues. The DNA of the CDR3 is TGTGCCAGCAGTCCGACTAGCGGGAGAAGCCACGAGCAGTACTTC. Its translation is CASSPTSGRSHEQYF.

The chain carries TRBV4-3 and TRBJ2-1; D perhaps matches TRBD2 (5 bases). From germline, CDR1 is LGHNA and CDR2 YSLEER. The CDR3 runs 15 residues. Trimming took off 0 bases at V and 9 bases at J, with 15 bases between the two ends. CDR3 region: CASSQDDPSSGEQFF. CDR3 sequence (DNA): TGCGCCAGCAGCCAAGATGATCCTAGCTCGGGTGAGCAGTTCTTC.

The chain carries TRBV10-2 and TRBJ2-7; a possible D gene is TRBD2 (7 bases). V was cut by 6 bases and J by 4 bases, with 13 bases left in between. The CDR3 is 13 amino acids. The germline CDR1 and CDR2 sequences are WSHSY and SAAADI. Here the CDR3 reads CASRGGVVYEQYF. CDR3 DNA: TGCGCCAGCAGAGGGGGGGTGGTTTACGAGCAGTACTTC.

V is TRBV4-1 and J is TRBJ2-7; 13 bases are a match to TRBD2. This CDR3 spans 16 amino acids. V shed 1 base, J shed 4 bases, and the junction held 4 bases outside the gene matches. Looked up from germline, CDR1 is MGHRA and CDR2 is YSYEKL. The CDR3 DNA follows: TGCGCCAGCAGCCAAGGGGGACTAGCGGGATGTTACGAGCAGTACTTC. Translated: CASSQGGLAGCYEQYF.

This sequence joins TRBV4-2 and TRBJ1-2; D gene unclear. Trimming left V 0 bases short and J 4 bases short, with 12 bases between. This CDR3 comprises 15 residues. CDR1 LGHNA and CDR2 YNFKEQ come from the germline V gene. The CDR3 DNA reads TGTGCCAGCAGCCAAGAGTGTGACTTCCGCTATGGCTACACCTTC. Translating gives CASSQECDFRYGYTF.

A note on this clone: This CDR3 is also generated by other DNA sequences in the sample. The chain recombines TRBV4-2 with TRBJ2-7; no reliable D call. V lost 1 base to trimming and J lost 2 bases, with 18 bases between them. Germline V lookup: CDR1 LGHNA, CDR2 YNFKEQ. The CDR3 runs to 17 residues. CDR3 bases: TGTGCCAGCAGCCAAGTGCTTGAAGACTCTCTAACCTACGAGCAGTACTTC. It codes for CASSQVLEDSLTYEQYF.

The table lists this clone with a few counts. A junction boundary mismatches the germline segment, possibly from a read error. The V and J genes are TRBV7-2 and TRBJ2-7, with 7 bases lining up with TRBD2. The CDR3 has 16 amino acids. From germline, CDR1 is SGHTA and CDR2 FQGNSA. The DNA of the CDR3 is TGTGCCAGCAGCTTAGGTGGTGGGGCTAGCGGACCCGCCTGGGACTTC. Translated: CASSLGGGASGPAWDF.

The chain carries TRBV4-1 and TRBJ2-2, with a weak D call TRBD1 (7 bases). Germline lookup yields CDR1 MGHRA and CDR2 YSYEKL. Deletions cut 1 base from V and 3 bases from J, with 9 bases between. The CDR3 is 15 residues long. The CDR3 here is CASSQGRGDTGELFF. DNA for the CDR3: TGCGCCAGCAGCCAAGGCAGGGGGGACACCGGGGAGCTGTTTTTT.

The V and J genes are TRBV19 and TRBJ2-3, with 8 bases fitting TRBD2. V gave up 1 base and J gave up 1 base; unmatched junction bases: 22. The CDR3 has 22 amino acids. Germline CDR1 and CDR2: LNHDA and SQIVND (reference sequence). The CDR3 bases are TGTGCCAGTAGTATAGTGGCCCTTAGCGGGACTCCCGATCGGACCGGCACAGATACGCAGTATTTT. It is translated as CASSIVALSGTPDRTGTDTQYF.

The rearrangement joins TRBV7-6 to TRBJ2-3; TRBD1 agrees at 9 bases. The CDR3 loop spans 16 amino acids. Germline V gene lookup returns CDR1 SGHVS and CDR2 FNYEAQ. V dropped 4 bases and J dropped 6; count of bases not matched to a gene: 11. CDR3 region: CASSYPPGQGWDTQYF. CDR3 coding DNA: TGTGCCAGCAGCTACCCCCCGGGACAGGGATGGGATACGCAGTATTTT.

V is TRBV10-3 and J is TRBJ1-6, with 8 bases matching TRBD1. The CDR3 has 18 residues. The germline CDR1 and CDR2 sequences are ENHRY and SYGVKD. Unmatched junction bases numbered 4, after V lost 0 bases and J lost 0 bases. CDR3 sequence: CAISESRDRSSYNSPLHF. CDR3 coding DNA: TGTGCCATCAGTGAGTCGAGGGACAGGAGCTCCTATAATTCACCCCTCCACTTT.

The rearrangement uses TRBV5-1 and TRBJ1-1; 7 bases fit TRBD1. V shed 2 bases, J shed 3 bases, and the junction held 4 bases outside the gene matches. The length of the CDR3 is 14 residues. Per germline, CDR1 SGHRS and CDR2 YFSETQ. CDR3 sequence: CASSLGDSYTEAFF. Written as DNA, the CDR3 is TGCGCCAGCAGCTTAGGGGACAGTTACACTGAAGCTTTCTTT.

This clone was counted once. The genes are TRBV5-1 and TRBJ1-1, with D maybe TRBD1 (5 bases). CDR1 and CDR2 (germline): SGHRS, YFSETQ. The CDR3 consists of 14 residues. Trimming removed 0 bases from V and 1 base from J, with 7 bases in between. CDR3 loop: CASSLDTGNTEAFF. CDR3 DNA sequence: TGCGCCAGCAGCTTGGACACAGGGAACACTGAAGCTTTCTTT.

In this sample, this clone turned up a few times. This chain uses TRBV19 with TRBJ1-5; tentative D call: TRBD1 (5 bases). This CDR3 comprises 14 residues. Germline CDR1 is LNHDA and CDR2 is SQIVND (reference sequence). Between the trimmed V and J ends, which lost 6 bases and 3 bases, there was a span of 12 bases. The DNA of the CDR3 is TGTGCCAGTAGGAATCGACAGTCCAATCAGCCCCAGCATTTT. Protein: CASRNRQSNQPQHF.

This chain joins TRBV5-1 and TRBJ2-3; 10 nucleotides line up with TRBD2. The CDR3 is made up of 18 amino acids. Germline lookup yields CDR1 SGHRS and CDR2 YFSETQ. After removal of 4 bases from V and 1 base from J, the junction contained 12 bases not matched to a gene. In DNA, the CDR3 is TGCGCCAGCAGCCCCGGGACTAGCGACCCGTCTGGCACAGATACGCAGTATTTT. The encoded protein is CASSPGTSDPSGTDTQYF. The entire variable domain, with the rest obtained from reference TRBV5-1 and TRBJ2-3, is as follows: KAGVTQTPRYLIKTRGQQVTLSCSPISGHRSVSWYQQTPGQGLQFLFEYFSETQRNKGNFPGRFSGRQFSNSRSEMNVSTLELGDSALYLCASSPGTSDPSGTDTQYFGPGTRLTVL.

The chain recombines TRBV15 with TRBJ2-1, with TRBD2 matching over 8 bases. V trimming: 3 bases; J trimming: 0 bases; junction bases outside the gene matches: 10. This CDR3 spans 18 amino acids. Germline V lookup: CDR1 LNHNV, CDR2 YYDKDF (reference sequence). The CDR3 spells CATSRPRGGGSSYNEQFF. In DNA form, the CDR3 reads TGTGCCACCAGCAGGCCACGGGGGGGTGGCAGCTCCTACAATGAGCAGTTCTTC.

The CDR3 here is CAISDEWEGAGFVAFF. The CDR3, as DNA: TGTGCCATCAGTGACGAATGGGAGGGCGCAGGTTTTGTGGCTTTCTTT. This chain joins TRBV10-3 and TRBJ1-1, with D unresolved. V gave up 3 bases and J gave up 11 bases, with 25 bases separating them. Germline CDR1 is ENHRY and CDR2 is SYGVKD. The CDR3 has 16 amino acids.

This clone came up once. The chain has TRBV15 and TRBJ1-2; D is possibly TRBD1 (6 bases). The CDR3 covers 15 residues. With 0 bases removed from V and 14 bases from J, the gap between germline ends came to 22 bases. From germline, CDR1 is LNHNV and CDR2 YYDKDF (reference sequence). In DNA, the CDR3 is TGTGCCACCAGCAGAGATCCAACGGGACATCAGTTATGGACCTTC. Its translation is CATSRDPTGHQLWTF. The full variable domain, in which reference TRBV15 and TRBJ1-2 provide the parts outside the CDR3, is DAMVIQNPRYQVTQFGKPVTLSCSQTLNHNVMYWYQQKSSQAPKLLFHYYDKDFNNEADTPDNFQSRRPNTSFCFLDIRSPGLGDTAMYLCATSRDPTGHQLWTFGSGTRLTVV.

This chain connects TRBV13 to TRBJ2-3; TRBD2 matches at 12 bases. The CDR3 is 16 amino acids. From germline, CDR1 is PRHDT and CDR2 FYEKMQ (reference sequence). Trimming took 4 bases from V and 5 from J; bases not matched to a gene: 7. This chain's CDR3 is CASSSRLAGVGDTQYF. The DNA of the CDR3 is TGTGCCAGCAGCTCCCGACTAGCGGGAGTGGGAGATACGCAGTATTTT.

The chain joins TRBV10-2 to TRBJ2-5, with D possibly being TRBD1 (6 bases). V gave up 2 bases and J gave up 4 bases, with 11 bases separating them. The CDR3 is made up of 14 amino acids. Germline CDR1 reads WSHSY; CDR2 reads SAAADI. The CDR3 protein is CASSEEQGLETQYF. The CDR3 DNA reads as TGCGCCAGCAGTGAGGAACAGGGCCTAGAGACCCAGTACTTC.

V is TRBV14 and J is TRBJ2-2, with a tentative D call TRBD2 (5 bases). Germline-derived CDR1 and CDR2 are SGHDN and FVKESK. Trimming removed 1 base at V and 3 bases at J, with 9 bases between. The CDR3 covers 15 residues. The CDR3, as DNA: TGTGCCAGCAGCCAAGGGACGGGGTACACCGGGGAGCTGTTTTTT. Translated: CASSQGTGYTGELFF. Using reference TRBV14 and TRBJ2-2 for the parts outside the CDR3, the full variable domain is EAGVTQFPSHSVIEKGQTVTLRCDPISGHDNLYWYRRVMGKEIKFLLHFVKESKQDESGMPNNRFLAERTGGTYSTLKVQPAELEDSGVYFCASSQGTGYTGELFFGEGSRLTVL.

The chain joins TRBV5-1 to TRBJ1-2; 9 nucleotides align to TRBD1. Germline V gene data show CDR1 as SGHRS and CDR2 as YFSETQ. This CDR3 is built from 14 residues. Trimming cost V 4 bases and J 1 base; bases outside gene matches: 2. The CDR3 here is CASSGTGNNYGYTF. The CDR3 region has the DNA TGCGCCAGCAGCGGGACAGGGAATAACTATGGCTACACCTTC.

The V gene is TRBV6-6, the J gene TRBJ2-1; D is undetermined. CDR3 length: 15 residues. V was trimmed by 7 bases and J by 0 bases, leaving 13 bases between them. Germline V gene sequence: CDR1 MNHNY, CDR2 SVGAGI (reference sequence). The CDR3 nucleotides read TGTGCCAGCACGACGACTGATAACTCCTACAATGAGCAGTTCTTC. Protein: CASTTTDNSYNEQFF.

The chain recombines TRBV12-5 with TRBJ2-1, with 13 bases matching TRBD2. Trimming at V came to 4 bases and at J to 0 bases, leaving 9 bases not matched to a gene. Per germline, CDR1 LGHNT and CDR2 FRNRAP. The CDR3 extends over 19 amino acids. For the CDR3, the DNA is TGTGCTAGTGGTTCGGGACTAGCGGGACCTCGGGGCTCCTACAATGAGCAGTTCTTC. It codes for CASGSGLAGPRGSYNEQFF.